Shown below are 13 T cell receptor beta chains from a single sample sequenced in a study of OX40 agonist ivuxolimab in advanced cancers. Method: immunoSEQ multiplex PCR; TCRdb's copy keeps in-frame clones and lacks some. This table holds some 30,000 clones, roughly 88% found once. The sequencing here drew on CD4+ or CD8+ T cells sorted from blood, taken in a trial of the OX40 agonist ivuxolimab. These receptors were taken from an adult with an advanced solid tumor such as melanoma, head and neck, liver or kidney cancer.

V gene TRBV12-5 combines with J gene TRBJ2-7; a possible D gene is TRBD2 (5 bases). Germline V gives CDR1 LGHNT, CDR2 FRNRAP. This CDR3 has 15 residues. The V gene lost 0 bases and the J gene lost 6 bases, with 15 bases spanning the gap. The CDR3 nucleotides read TGTGCTAGTGGTTTGGTACCGGCGGGCAAGGGCGAGCAGTACTTC. Translating gives CASGLVPAGKGEQYF.

The chain combines TRBV5-6 with TRBJ2-1, with TRBD2 matching 7 bases. The CDR3 runs to 14 residues. Unmatched junction bases numbered 8, after V lost 6 bases and J lost 5 bases. CDR1 is SGHDT, CDR2 YYEEEE, per germline. The CDR3, as DNA: TGTGCCAGCAAACTGGGGGGGAGCAACAATGAGCAGTTCTTC. Translated, it gives CASKLGGSNNEQFF.

The chain couples TRBV5-6 to TRBJ1-4, with D possibly matching TRBD1 (6 bases). CDR3 size: 14 residues. Deletions cut 3 bases from V and 12 bases from J, with 18 bases between. Germline V gene data show CDR1 as SGHDT and CDR2 as YYEEEE. CDR3 protein: CASSSRDTLVELFF. The CDR3 DNA reads TGTGCCAGCAGCTCCCGGGACACCCTTGTAGAACTGTTTTTT.

This rearrangement joins TRBV7-9 to TRBJ2-4; D is unclear. Trimming removed 5 bases at V and 1 base at J, with 9 bases between. The CDR3 sequence is 14 residues long. Germline V gene data show CDR1 as SEHNR and CDR2 as FQNEAQ (reference sequence). The CDR3 region is CASSQTEAKNIQYF. In DNA form, the CDR3 reads TGTGCCAGCAGCCAAACAGAGGCCAAAAACATTCAGTACTTC.

J is TRBJ1-2 and V is TRBV7-8, with D possibly TRBD1 on 5 matching bases. This CDR3 is 15 amino acids long. Trimming removed 1 base at V and 3 bases at J, with 12 bases between. CDR1 and CDR2 (germline): SGHVS, FQNEAQ. For the CDR3, the DNA is TGTGCCAGCAGCTTAGAGGCCAGGGCGGACTATGGCTACACCTTC. The encoded protein is CASSLEARADYGYTF.

The chain combines TRBV28 with TRBJ2-1; D is possibly TRBD2 (5 bases). The germline V gene has CDR1 MDHEN and CDR2 SYDVKM. V lost 6 bases and J 4 bases, leaving 16 bases between the germline ends. CDR3 length: 15 residues. The CDR3 sequence is CASSISSGRYNEQFF. CDR3 DNA sequence: TGTGCCAGCAGCATATCCAGCGGACGATACAATGAGCAGTTCTTC.

V is TRBV7-9 and J is TRBJ2-7; TRBD1 aligns across 7 bases. V lost 5 bases to trimming and J lost 1 base; unmatched junction nucleotides: 5. Germline lookup yields CDR1 SEHNR and CDR2 FQNEAQ (reference sequence). The CDR3 sequence is 14 residues long. The CDR3 loop reads CASSQTGPSYEQYF. In DNA form, the CDR3 reads TGTGCCAGCAGCCAGACAGGGCCATCCTACGAGCAGTACTTC.

The chain uses TRBV13 and TRBJ2-1; 9 nucleotides line up with TRBD1. V was pared by 6 bases and J by 7 bases, with 7 bases of the junction left unmatched. The CDR3 runs 14 residues. The germline V gene has CDR1 PRHDT and CDR2 FYEKMQ (reference sequence). The CDR3 sequence is CASSSGTGINEQFF. As DNA, the CDR3 is TGTGCCAGCAGTTCCGGGACAGGGATAAATGAGCAGTTCTTC.

A single count supports this clone. The chain joins TRBV9 to TRBJ2-4; 10 bases align to TRBD1. With 2 bases clipped from V and 0 bases from J, the junction kept 2 bases outside the gene matches. CDR3 length: 16 residues. Germline loops: CDR1 SGDLS, CDR2 YYNGEE. CDR3 residues: CASSVDRGVAKNIQYF. CDR3 nucleotide sequence: TGTGCCAGCAGCGTGGACAGGGGGGTAGCCAAAAACATTCAGTACTTC.

The chain couples TRBV9 to TRBJ1-1; D call uncertain. Germline CDR1 is SGDLS and CDR2 is YYNGEE. There are 15 residues in the CDR3. V lost 0 bases and J lost 4, with 13 bases in between. The CDR3: CASSVATFEGTEAFF. In DNA form, the CDR3 reads TGTGCCAGCAGCGTAGCTACTTTTGAGGGCACTGAAGCTTTCTTT. The entire variable domain, with the rest obtained from reference TRBV9 and TRBJ1-1, is as follows: DSGVTQTPKHLITATGQRVTLRCSPRSGDLSVYWYQQSLDQGLQFLIQYYNGEERAKGNILERFSAQQFPDLHSELNLSSLELGDSALYFCASSVATFEGTEAFFGQGTRLTVV.

The chain combines TRBV7-6 with TRBJ2-1; 9 bases fit TRBD2. J was trimmed by 3 bases and V by 3 bases; bases with no gene match: 18. Germline CDR1 and CDR2: SGHVS and FNYEAQ. The CDR3 spans 20 residues. The CDR3 bases are TGTGCCAGCAGCTTCCTATTAGTCCACCTAGGGCGGGAGGGCTACAATGAGCAGTTCTTC. This encodes CASSFLLVHLGREGYNEQFF. The full variable domain, with the rest looked up from reference TRBV7-6 and TRBJ2-1, is GAGVSQSPRYKVTKRGQDVALRCDPISGHVSLYWYRQALGQGPEFLTYFNYEAQQDKSGLPNDRFSAERPEGSISTLTIQRTEQRDSAMYRCASSFLLVHLGREGYNEQFFGPGTRLTVL.

The sample holds one count of this clone. This sequence joins TRBV4-2 and TRBJ2-3, with 7 positions matching TRBD2. J was trimmed by 3 bases and V by 0 bases; bases with no gene match: 3. From germline, CDR1 is LGHNA and CDR2 YNFKEQ. The CDR3 sequence is 15 residues long. CDR3 protein: CASSQDRGLTDTQYF. Written as DNA, the CDR3 is TGTGCCAGCAGCCAAGATAGGGGACTAACAGATACGCAGTATTTT.

This chain uses TRBV4-1 with TRBJ1-4, with 8 positions matching TRBD1. In germline, CDR1 is MGHRA, CDR2 YSYEKL. This CDR3 region has 15 residues. The ends lost 1 base at V and 5 bases at J; junction bases unmatched: 3. The CDR3 bases are TGCGCCAGCAGCCAAGGCAGGGGGCCGAATGAAAAACTGTTTTTT. Translated: CASSQGRGPNEKLFF.